A single sample gave rise to the 8 T cell receptor beta chains below, sequenced in a study of Ad26.COV2.S vaccination and SARS-CoV-2 variants. The treatment is: roughly 20 received Ad26.COV2.S at low or high dose, single or two shots; roughly five received placebo; per-sample allocation not given. Samples analyzed were those drawn on day 63 after the first vaccine or placebo injection. Here immunoSEQ multiplex PCR was the method, and the copy in TCRdb shows in-frame clones only, minus some. The sample contains about 350,000 clones, 88% of which appear only once. Source: peripheral blood, taken in a trial of Ad26.COV2.S vaccine versus placebo. The receptors stem from a person aged 18-60 years who received the Ad26.COV2.S COVID-19 vaccine or a placebo.

The chain recombines TRBV12-5 with TRBJ1-3, with D tentatively TRBD1 (6 bases). Trimming took 7 bases from V and 1 from J, leaving 14 bases between them. CDR3 length equals 15 residues. In germline, CDR1 is LGHNT, CDR2 FRNRAP. CDR3 sequence (DNA): TGTGCTAGTGCCTTAACAGGGATTTCTGGAAACACCATATATTTT. Its protein product is CASALTGISGNTIYF.

V gene TRBV5-8 combines with J gene TRBJ2-3, with 9 bases fitting TRBD1. Germline V gene lookup returns CDR1 SGHTS and CDR2 YDEGEE. J was trimmed by 5 bases and V by 3 bases; bases with no gene match: 10. The CDR3 covers 16 residues. This CDR3 is CASSSPRDRVIDTQYF. CDR3 bases: TGTGCCAGCAGCTCCCCTCGGGACAGGGTGATAGATACGCAGTATTTT.

This chain links TRBV11-3 with TRBJ2-7; TRBD2 might be the D (6 bases). Trimming removed 1 base from V and 6 bases from J, with 7 bases in between. The V gene's germline CDR1 is SGHNT and CDR2 YENEEA. The length of the CDR3 is 12 residues. The CDR3 region has the DNA TGTGCCAGCAGCTTAGTGGGGGGCGAGCAGTACTTC. Translation: CASSLVGGEQYF.

The J gene is TRBJ1-1, the V gene TRBV28, with a possible D match to TRBD1 (5 bases). Trimming took off 3 bases at V and 12 bases at J, with 17 bases between the two ends. CDR1 and CDR2 (germline): MDHEN, SYDVKM. CDR3 length: 13 residues. CDR3 residues: CASSLGTNRETFF. For the CDR3, the DNA is TGTGCCAGCAGTTTGGGGACCAATAGGGAGACTTTCTTT.

The rearrangement joins TRBV6-1 to TRBJ2-3, with D perhaps matching TRBD1 (6 bases). The germline V and J ends were trimmed by 1 base and 4 bases, with 15 bases remaining between them. The germline CDR1 and CDR2 sequences are MNHNS and SASEGT. There are 16 residues in the CDR3. The CDR3 coding sequence is TGTGCCAGCAGTGAAGTTAGCATCAGGGGTGCAGATACGCAGTATTTT. Its translation: CASSEVSIRGADTQYF.

V and J are TRBV3-1 (or the pseudogene TRBV3-2) and TRBJ2-5; 8 bases agree with TRBD1. The J segment lost 2 bases and the V segment lost 0 bases, leaving 8 bases of the junction unmatched. The CDR3 loop spans 17 amino acids. CDR1 and CDR2 from the germline V gene are LGHDT and YNNKEL (reference sequence). The CDR3 DNA sequence: TGTGCCAGCAGCCAAGATCTTGACAGGGGCATTCAAGAGACCCAGTACTTC. It encodes CASSQDLDRGIQETQYF.

The genes are TRBV5-1 and TRBJ2-1; TRBD1 might be the D (7 bases). CDR1 is SGHRS and CDR2 is YFSETQ in the germline V gene. The ends were cut back, 3 bases at V and 5 bases at J, with 12 bases in the middle. The length of the CDR3 is 14 residues. The CDR3 loop is CASSWGDSNNEQFF. CDR3 in DNA: TGCGCCAGCAGCTGGGGGGACAGTAACAATGAGCAGTTCTTC.

The chain links TRBV5-1 to TRBJ1-1, with 8 bases identical to TRBD1. The CDR3 consists of 14 residues. The J segment lost 3 bases and the V segment lost 4 bases, leaving 5 bases of the junction unmatched. The germline V gene has CDR1 SGHRS and CDR2 YFSETQ. CDR3 nucleotide sequence: TGCGCCAGCAGCCGGAAGGGACAGGACACTGAAGCTTTCTTT. The encoded protein is CASSRKGQDTEAFF. Combining the CDR3 with reference TRBV5-1 and TRBJ1-1 gives the whole variable domain KAGVTQTPRYLIKTRGQQVTLSCSPISGHRSVSWYQQTPGQGLQFLFEYFSETQRNKGNFPGRFSGRQFSNSRSEMNVSTLELGDSALYLCASSRKGQDTEAFFGQGTRLTVV.